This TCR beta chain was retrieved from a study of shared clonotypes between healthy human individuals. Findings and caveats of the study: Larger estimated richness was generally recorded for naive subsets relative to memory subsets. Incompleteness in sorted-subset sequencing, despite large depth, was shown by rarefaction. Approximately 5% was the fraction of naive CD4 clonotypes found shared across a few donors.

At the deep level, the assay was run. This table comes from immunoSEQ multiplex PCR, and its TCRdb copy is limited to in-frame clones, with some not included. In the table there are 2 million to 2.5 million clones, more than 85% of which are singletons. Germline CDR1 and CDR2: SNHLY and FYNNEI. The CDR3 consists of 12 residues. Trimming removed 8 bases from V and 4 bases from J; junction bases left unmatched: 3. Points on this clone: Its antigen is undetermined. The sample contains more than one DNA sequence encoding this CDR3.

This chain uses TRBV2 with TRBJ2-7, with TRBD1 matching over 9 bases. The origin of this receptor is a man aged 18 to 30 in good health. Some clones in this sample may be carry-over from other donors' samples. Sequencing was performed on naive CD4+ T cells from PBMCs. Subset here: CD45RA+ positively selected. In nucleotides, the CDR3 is TGTGCCAGCCGACAGGGGGGGTACGAGCAGTACTTC. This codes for CASRQGGYEQYF.